A single TCR beta chain is shown here with its context. Its antigen is still unknown. This entry belongs to a study of T cells in tuberculosis. Study in general: In South Africa, adults with active tuberculosis were compared with IGRA-negative and latently infected IGRA-positive adolescents. General study findings and limits: Active tuberculosis cases were adults; controls were adolescents.

V dropped 2 bases and J dropped 15 bases, with 15 bases sitting between them. The V gene's germline CDR1 is SGHDT and CDR2 YYEEEE. The CDR3 runs to 12 residues. Produced via immunoSEQ multiplex PCR; TCRdb's table is partial and in-frame only. Of roughly 41,000 clones listed, around 93% are singletons. Sequenced: PBMCs. This receptor was taken from a donor aged 10-30 years with latent tuberculosis or without tuberculosis infection. Some clones in this sample may be carry-over from other donors' samples. The gene calls are TRBV5-6 and TRBJ2-1, with D tentatively TRBD2 (5 bases). CDR3: CASSFHSVVPFF. In DNA form, the CDR3 reads TGTGCCAGCAGCTTCCATAGCGTGGTCCCGTTCTTC.